This entry lists 18 T cell receptor beta chains sequenced from one sample in a study of blood T cell repertoires in COVID-19. Some clones are missing from TCRdb's copy, which holds only in-frame ones; the method was immunoSEQ multiplex PCR. Of 120,000 to 150,000 clones in the sample, roughly 84% were seen once. The sample consisted of peripheral blood. The origin of the receptors is a man younger than 40 with COVID-19, enrolled during active disease.

The V gene is TRBV28, the J gene TRBJ2-3, with TRBD2 matching over 7 bases. Germline assignment: CDR1 MDHEN and CDR2 SYDVKM. The CDR3 is 16 amino acids. With 5 bases clipped from V and 0 bases from J, the junction kept 8 bases outside the gene matches. In nucleotides, the CDR3 is TGTGCCAGCAGTCCCGCTAGCGGTCCTAGCACAGATACGCAGTATTTT. This encodes CASSPASGPSTDTQYF. Supplemented by reference TRBV28 and TRBJ2-3, the full variable domain reads DVKVTQSSRYLVKRTGEKVFLECVQDMDHENMFWYRQDPGLGLRLIYFSYDVKMKEKGDIPEGYSVSREKKERFSLILESASTNQTSMYLCASSPASGPSTDTQYFGPGTRLTVL.

J is TRBJ1-5 and V is TRBV7-8, with D perhaps TRBD1 (5 bases). The CDR3 sequence is 14 residues long. Trimming took 3 bases from V and 0 from J, leaving 6 bases between them. Germline CDR1 and CDR2: SGHVS and FQNEAQ. This CDR3 is CASSFDSSNQPQHF. The CDR3 nucleotides are TGTGCCAGCAGCTTTGACAGTAGCAATCAGCCCCAGCATTTT.

The chain employs TRBV5-1 and TRBJ1-4; no firm D call. V shed 0 bases and J shed 5 bases, with 5 bases lying between them. The germline V gene encodes CDR1 SGHRS and CDR2 YFSETQ. The CDR3 contains 13 residues. The CDR3 DNA sequence: TGCGCCAGCAGCTTGGACTCGAATGAAAAACTGTTTTTT. Its translation: CASSLDSNEKLFF. Using reference TRBV5-1 and TRBJ1-4 for the parts outside the CDR3, the full variable domain is KAGVTQTPRYLIKTRGQQVTLSCSPISGHRSVSWYQQTPGQGLQFLFEYFSETQRNKGNFPGRFSGRQFSNSRSEMNVSTLELGDSALYLCASSLDSNEKLFFGSGTQLSVL.

The rearrangement links TRBV2 to TRBJ2-7; 8 bases are shared with TRBD2. CDR1 and CDR2 from the germline V gene are SNHLY and FYNNEI. There are 15 residues in the CDR3. The V segment lost 7 bases and the J segment 0 bases; nucleotides outside the gene matches: 8. As DNA, the CDR3 is TGTGCCAGCAAACGGTCTAGCGGGTTCTCCTACGAGCAGTACTTC. Amino acids: CASKRSSGFSYEQYF.

V and J are TRBV28 and TRBJ1-2, with D uncertain. The germline V gene has CDR1 MDHEN and CDR2 SYDVKM. The CDR3 loop spans 15 amino acids. The V end lost 7 bases, the J end lost 0 bases, and 15 bases lay between the germline ends. The chain's CDR3 is CASTPQMPTNYGYTF. CDR3 DNA: TGTGCCAGCACCCCCCAGATGCCCACTAACTATGGCTACACCTTC.

The chain is built from TRBV14 and TRBJ2-2, with D perhaps matching TRBD2 (6 bases). The CDR3 runs to 15 residues. Trimming stripped 4 bases from V and 4 bases from J, with 13 bases between. Germline V gives CDR1 SGHDN, CDR2 FVKESK. CDR3 bases: TGTGCCAGCAGCCCCGCGGGGCGAGTCACCGGGGAGCTGTTTTTT. Amino acids: CASSPAGRVTGELFF.

This chain uses TRBV4-1 with TRBJ1-1; D unclear. Germline assignment: CDR1 MGHRA and CDR2 YSYEKL. This CDR3 has 15 residues. Trimming stripped 6 bases from V and 5 bases from J, with 19 bases between. The CDR3 sequence: CASREREGLRTEAFF. CDR3 sequence (DNA): TGCGCCAGCAGGGAGAGGGAGGGCTTGAGGACTGAAGCTTTCTTT.

The chain recombines TRBV6-1 with TRBJ2-7; 7 bases fit TRBD1. Germline values: CDR1 MNHNS, CDR2 SASEGT. After removal of 0 bases from V and 2 bases from J, the junction contained 10 bases not matched to a gene. The CDR3 contains 17 residues. The CDR3 here is CASSEAQPRQGPYEQYF. The CDR3 DNA reads as TGTGCCAGCAGTGAAGCTCAACCCAGACAGGGACCCTACGAGCAGTACTTC.

The V and J genes are TRBV7-2 and TRBJ1-2; D is unclear. The V gene lost 7 bases and the J gene lost 5 bases, with 17 bases spanning the gap. Germline V gene lookup returns CDR1 SGHTA and CDR2 FQGNSA. This CDR3 spans 14 amino acids. The CDR3 sequence: CASTFTTDFYGYTF. DNA of the CDR3: TGTGCCAGCACCTTTACAACGGACTTTTATGGCTACACCTTC. Looking up the rest from reference TRBV7-2 and TRBJ1-2 gives the full variable domain: GAGVSQSPSNKVTEKGKDVELRCDPISGHTALYWYRQSLGQGLEFLIYFQGNSAPDKSGLPSDRFSAERTGGSVSTLTIQRTQQEDSAVYLCASTFTTDFYGYTFGSGTRLTVV.

This clone has a single count. This sequence joins TRBV3-1 (or the pseudogene TRBV3-2) and TRBJ2-7; no clear D. The CDR3 has 15 residues. Germline V gene data show CDR1 as LGHDT and CDR2 as YNNKEL (reference sequence). Between the trimmed V and J ends, which lost 1 base and 0 bases, there was a span of 10 bases. Written as DNA, the CDR3 is TGTGCCAGCAGCCAAGGCGGCAGTTTCTCCTACGAGCAGTACTTC. Its translation: CASSQGGSFSYEQYF.

J is TRBJ2-1 and V is TRBV10-3, with 14 bases matching TRBD2. The CDR3 covers 14 residues. The ends lost 11 bases at V and 7 bases at J; junction bases unmatched: 7. Looked up from germline, CDR1 is ENHRY and CDR2 is SYGVKD. In DNA, the CDR3 is TGTGCCGCGGGGACTAGCGGGAGAACGAATGAGCAGTTCTTC. It codes for CAAGTSGRTNEQFF.

This clone appeared once. The CDR3 region has the DNA TGTGCCAGCGGAAACCTCCAAGGGGGCCAGTTCTTC. Amino acids: CASGNLQGGQFF. J is TRBJ2-1 and V is TRBV27; 7 nucleotides agree with TRBD1. The CDR3 covers 12 residues. From germline, CDR1 is MNHEY and CDR2 SMNVEV (reference sequence). The ends lost 8 bases at V and 13 bases at J; junction bases unmatched: 11.

The chain is built from TRBV2 and TRBJ1-3; unclear D gene. The V and J ends lost 5 bases and 2 bases respectively, with 7 bases between them. CDR1 is SNHLY and CDR2 is FYNNEI in the germline V gene. The CDR3 extends over 13 amino acids. The DNA of the CDR3 is TGTGCCAGCAGTCAGGTGACTGGAAACACCATATATTTT. Translating gives CASSQVTGNTIYF.

The rearrangement uses TRBV15 and TRBJ2-5; D is unclear. With 6 bases removed from V and 7 bases from J, the gap between germline ends came to 9 bases. The CDR3 length is 11 residues. Germline loops: CDR1 LNHNV, CDR2 YYDKDF (reference sequence). The DNA of the CDR3 is TGTGCCACCAGTGCGGTGGGGACCCAGTACTTC. This codes for CATSAVGTQYF.

V is TRBV5-5 and J is TRBJ1-5, with 8 bases lining up with TRBD1. Germline V gene data show CDR1 as SGHKS and CDR2 as YYEKEE (reference sequence). The V and J ends lost 4 bases and 7 bases, in that order; junction bases with no gene match: 10. CDR3 length equals 15 residues. CDR3 nucleotides: TGTGCCAGCAGCCCTGGGACAGGAAGAAACCAGCCCCAGCATTTT. Protein: CASSPGTGRNQPQHF.

Here the CDR3 DNA reads TGTGCCAGCAGCCTCGCCCCGGACAGTAGAGGAAACACCATATATTTT. It codes for CASSLAPDSRGNTIYF. V and J are TRBV28 and TRBJ1-3; TRBD1 might be the D (6 bases). Trimming shortened V by 6 bases and J by 4 bases, and 19 bases separated the two germline ends. The CDR3 length is 16 residues. The germline CDR1 and CDR2 sequences are MDHEN and SYDVKM.

V is TRBV19 and J is TRBJ1-5; a weak D match, TRBD1 (5 bases). The CDR3 totals 14 residues. Looked up from germline, CDR1 is LNHDA and CDR2 is SQIVND (reference sequence). The V and J ends lost 2 bases and 7 bases respectively, with 12 bases between them. The CDR3 region has the DNA TGTGCCAGTAGTATATTGGGGGGTTCACAGCCCCAGCATTTT. Encoded protein: CASSILGGSQPQHF.

This chain connects TRBV9 to TRBJ2-3; D unresolved. Germline V gene lookup returns CDR1 SGDLS and CDR2 YYNGEE. V was clipped by 0 bases and J by 3 bases, with 14 bases between them. The CDR3 covers 16 residues. The CDR3 spells CASSVGRVGRTDTQYF. The DNA for the CDR3 is TGTGCCAGCAGCGTAGGTAGAGTTGGGCGAACAGATACGCAGTATTTT.